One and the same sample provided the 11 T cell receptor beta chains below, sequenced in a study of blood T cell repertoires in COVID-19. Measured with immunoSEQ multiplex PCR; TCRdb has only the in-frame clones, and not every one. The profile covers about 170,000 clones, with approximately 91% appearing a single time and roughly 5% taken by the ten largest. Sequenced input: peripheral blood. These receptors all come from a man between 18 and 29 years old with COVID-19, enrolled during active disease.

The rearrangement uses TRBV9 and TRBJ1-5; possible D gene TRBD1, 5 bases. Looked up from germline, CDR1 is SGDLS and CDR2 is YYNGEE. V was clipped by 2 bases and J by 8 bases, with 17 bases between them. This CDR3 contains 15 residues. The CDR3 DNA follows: TGTGCCAGCAGCGTCCAGGGTCACCTTAGGGAGCCCCAGCATTTT. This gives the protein CASSVQGHLREPQHF.

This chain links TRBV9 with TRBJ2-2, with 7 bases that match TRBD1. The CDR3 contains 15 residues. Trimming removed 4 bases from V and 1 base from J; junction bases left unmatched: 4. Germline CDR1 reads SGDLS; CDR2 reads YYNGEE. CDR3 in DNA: TGTGCCAGCAGCAGCGACAGGGAGAACACCGGGGAGCTGTTTTTT. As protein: CASSSDRENTGELFF.

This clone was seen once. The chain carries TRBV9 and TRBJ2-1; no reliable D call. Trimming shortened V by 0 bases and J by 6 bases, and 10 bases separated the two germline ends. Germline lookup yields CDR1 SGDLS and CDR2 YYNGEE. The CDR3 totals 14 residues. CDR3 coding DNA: TGTGCCAGCAGCGTAGTTGGTAGTTCCAATGAGCAGTTCTTC. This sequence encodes CASSVVGSSNEQFF.

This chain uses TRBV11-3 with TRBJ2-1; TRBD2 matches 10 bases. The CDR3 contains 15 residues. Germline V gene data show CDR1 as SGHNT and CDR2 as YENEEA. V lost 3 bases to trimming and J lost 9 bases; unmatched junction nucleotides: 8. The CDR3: CASSFRAGGPSEQFF. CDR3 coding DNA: TGTGCCAGCAGCTTTAGAGCGGGAGGGCCGAGTGAGCAGTTCTTC.

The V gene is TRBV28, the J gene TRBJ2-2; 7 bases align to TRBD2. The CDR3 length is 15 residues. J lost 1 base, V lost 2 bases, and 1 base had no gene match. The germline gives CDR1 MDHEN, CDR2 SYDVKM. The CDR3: CASSLQRGNTGELFF. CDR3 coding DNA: TGTGCCAGCAGTTTACAGCGGGGGAACACCGGGGAGCTGTTTTTT.

CDR3 residues: CASSLRREQPQHF. Here the CDR3 DNA reads TGTGCCAGCAGCCTTCGGAGGGAACAGCCCCAGCATTTT. The chain is built from TRBV27 and TRBJ1-5; D is ambiguous. Germline values: CDR1 MNHEY, CDR2 SMNVEV (reference sequence). The CDR3 covers 13 residues. V was trimmed by 6 bases and J by 7 bases, leaving 13 bases between them.

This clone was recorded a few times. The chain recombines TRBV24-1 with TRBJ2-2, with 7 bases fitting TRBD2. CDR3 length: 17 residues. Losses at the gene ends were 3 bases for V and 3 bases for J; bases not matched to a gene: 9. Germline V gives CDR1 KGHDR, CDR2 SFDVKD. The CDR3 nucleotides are TGTGCCACCAGTGATCCAAAAGCGGGGAGTTACACCGGGGAGCTGTTTTTT. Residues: CATSDPKAGSYTGELFF.

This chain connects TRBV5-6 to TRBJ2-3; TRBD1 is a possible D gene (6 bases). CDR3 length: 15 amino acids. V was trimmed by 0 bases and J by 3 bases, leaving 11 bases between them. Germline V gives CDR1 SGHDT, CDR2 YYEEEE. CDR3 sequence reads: CASSLVGRGTDTQYF. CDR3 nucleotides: TGTGCCAGCAGCTTGGTAGGCAGGGGAACAGATACGCAGTATTTT.

CDR3 protein: CASSSRKSQETQYF. The CDR3 nucleotides read TGTGCCAGCAGTTCGAGGAAAAGCCAAGAGACCCAGTACTTC. The chain combines TRBV27 with TRBJ2-5; D call uncertain. The CDR3 length is 14 residues. CDR1 and CDR2 (germline): MNHEY, SMNVEV (reference sequence). The V and J ends lost 4 bases and 1 base respectively, with 10 bases between them.

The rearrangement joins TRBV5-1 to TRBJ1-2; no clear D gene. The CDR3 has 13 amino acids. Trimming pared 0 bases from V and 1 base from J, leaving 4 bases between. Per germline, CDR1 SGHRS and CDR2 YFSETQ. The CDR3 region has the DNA TGCGCCAGCAGCTTGGCCTTTAACTATGGCTACACCTTC. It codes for CASSLAFNYGYTF.

CDR3 DNA: TGTGCCACCAGCAGAGCGCCTACCCTGGGACTCATACAAGAGACCCAGTACTTC. Translation: CATSRAPTLGLIQETQYF. This chain joins TRBV15 and TRBJ2-5, with D tentatively TRBD2 (6 bases). This CDR3 region has 18 residues. Trimming shortened V by 1 base and J by 2 bases, and 20 bases separated the two germline ends. The V gene's germline CDR1 is LNHNV and CDR2 YYDKDF (reference sequence). The variable domain in full, completed from reference TRBV15 and TRBJ2-5, reads DAMVIQNPRYQVTQFGKPVTLSCSQTLNHNVMYWYQQKSSQAPKLLFHYYDKDFNNEADTPDNFQSRRPNTSFCFLDIRSPGLGDTAMYLCATSRAPTLGLIQETQYFGPGTRLLVL.